This TCR beta chain appears in the sequencing data of a study of cytomegalovirus exposure and HLA in healthy donors. At the level of the study: As an earlier analysis found, about 200 million T cells yielded 100 million to 130 million unique TCR beta sequences.

Overall study results and limits: Solely CMV serostatus was available to characterize immune exposure. Sequencing likely produced, as an artifact, a cluster of highly shared sequence variants.

V was cut by 6 bases and J by 8 bases, with 17 bases left in between. Germline-derived CDR1 and CDR2 are LNHDA and SQIVND (reference sequence). The CDR3 covers 15 residues. In regard to this clone: No antigen is known for it.

PCR was performed using 60 Vbeta and 13 Jbeta primers. Per the authors' pipeline: In a later analysis, about 11 million of about 80 million unique beta chains occurred in at least two donors. The repertoire was sequenced with immunoSEQ multiplex PCR; TCRdb's copy has only in-frame clones and lacks some. V and J calls and clone size are given by that table; D and trimming were obtained from the DNA. The table lists some 150,000 clones, approximately 78% of them singletons, with 8.1% in the top ten. The receptor was isolated from a woman aged 50 to 60 in good health and CMV-seropositive. This rearrangement joins TRBV19 to TRBJ1-6; no clear D. The material sequenced was PBMCs. The CDR3 is CASSWGAGLYSPLHF. CDR3 in DNA: TGTGCCAGTAGCTGGGGTGCCGGACTTTATTCACCCCTCCACTTT.